This TCR beta chain comes out of a study of blood T cell repertoires in COVID-19. Study-level information: Samples representing acute and convalescent COVID-19 were sourced from the United States, Italy and Spain. PBMCs, B-cell-depleted T cells, or T cells provided the cDNA or gDNA that made up the material.

From germline, CDR1 is WNHNN and CDR2 SYGVQD (reference sequence). This CDR3 is 14 amino acids long. The trim removed 5 bases at V and 5 bases at J, leaving 6 bases unmatched. Per the original data handling: For nucleated cells, counts were estimated from reference gene primer amplification. Clones were read by immunoSEQ multiplex PCR, and TCRdb kept only the in-frame ones, dropping some. V and J calls and clone size are copied from that table; D and trimming were computed from the DNA. The sample records 100,000 to 150,000 clones, roughly four fifths being singletons. The rearrangement uses TRBV10-1 and TRBJ1-1; 9 nucleotides align to TRBD1. This TCR was recovered from a man aged 50 to 59 with acute or convalescent COVID-19. The specimen sequenced was peripheral blood. The CDR3 reads CASSSRQGETEAFF. CDR3 in DNA: TGCGCCAGCAGTTCGAGACAGGGGGAGACTGAAGCTTTCTTT.